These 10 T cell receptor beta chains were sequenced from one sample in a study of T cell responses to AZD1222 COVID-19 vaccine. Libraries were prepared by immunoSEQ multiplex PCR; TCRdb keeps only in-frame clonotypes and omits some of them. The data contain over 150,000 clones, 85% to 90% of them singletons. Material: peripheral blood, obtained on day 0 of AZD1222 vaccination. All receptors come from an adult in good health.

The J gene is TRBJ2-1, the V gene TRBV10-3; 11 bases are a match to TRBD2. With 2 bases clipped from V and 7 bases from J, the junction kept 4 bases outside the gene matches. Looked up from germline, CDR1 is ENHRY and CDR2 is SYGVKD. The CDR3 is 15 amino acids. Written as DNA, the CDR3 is TGTGCCATCAGTGAGCCGGGACTAGCGGCAAATGAGCAGTTCTTC. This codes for CAISEPGLAANEQFF.

Written as DNA, the CDR3 is TGTGCCAGCCGGACTACCGGGACACAGGACGGGGAGCTGTTTTTT. This translates into CASRTTGTQDGELFF. The genes are TRBV27 and TRBJ2-2, with D possibly being TRBD1 or TRBD2 (6 bases each). The CDR3 has 15 residues. From germline, CDR1 is MNHEY and CDR2 SMNVEV (reference sequence). Deletions cut 8 bases from V and 7 bases from J, with 20 bases between.

The CDR3 region is CASSPGGGVTDTQYF. The CDR3 DNA reads as TGTGCCAGCAGTCCCGGAGGGGGGGTCACAGATACGCAGTATTTT. The V gene is TRBV6-6, the J gene TRBJ2-3; the D gene is possibly TRBD2 (7 bases). V was pared by 5 bases and J by 2 bases, with 14 bases between. Germline V gene sequence: CDR1 MNHNY, CDR2 SVGAGI (reference sequence). The CDR3 runs 15 residues.

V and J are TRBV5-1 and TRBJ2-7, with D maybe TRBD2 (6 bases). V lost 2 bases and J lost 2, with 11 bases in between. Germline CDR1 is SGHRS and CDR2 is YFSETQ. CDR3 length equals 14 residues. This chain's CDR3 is CASSLRGEAYEQYF. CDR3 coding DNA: TGCGCCAGCAGCTTACGAGGGGAGGCCTACGAGCAGTACTTC.

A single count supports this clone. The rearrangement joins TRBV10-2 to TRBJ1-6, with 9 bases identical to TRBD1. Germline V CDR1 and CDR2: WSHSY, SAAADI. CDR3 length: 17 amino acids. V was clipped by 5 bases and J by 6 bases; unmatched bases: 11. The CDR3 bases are TGCGCCAGCAGTAGTCCGGTAGGGACAGGGTTTAATTCACCCCTCCACTTT. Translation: CASSSPVGTGFNSPLHF.

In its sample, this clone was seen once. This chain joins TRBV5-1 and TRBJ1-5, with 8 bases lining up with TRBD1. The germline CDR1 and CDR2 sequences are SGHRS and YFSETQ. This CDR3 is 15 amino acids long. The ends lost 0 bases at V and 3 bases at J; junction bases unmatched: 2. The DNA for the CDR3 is TGCGCCAGCAGCTTGGGACAGGGGCTCAATCAGCCCCAGCATTTT. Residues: CASSLGQGLNQPQHF.

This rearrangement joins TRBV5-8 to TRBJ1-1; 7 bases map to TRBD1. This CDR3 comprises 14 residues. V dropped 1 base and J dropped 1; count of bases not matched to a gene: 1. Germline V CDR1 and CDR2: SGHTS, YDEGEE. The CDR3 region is CASSLRDRNTEAFF. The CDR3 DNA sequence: TGTGCCAGCAGCTTGAGGGACAGGAACACTGAAGCTTTCTTT.

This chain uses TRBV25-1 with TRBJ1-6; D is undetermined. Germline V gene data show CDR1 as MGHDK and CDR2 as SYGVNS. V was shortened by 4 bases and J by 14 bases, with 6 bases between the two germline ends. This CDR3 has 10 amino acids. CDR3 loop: CASSAGSLHF. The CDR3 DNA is TGTGCCAGCAGTGCCGGATCCCTCCACTTT.

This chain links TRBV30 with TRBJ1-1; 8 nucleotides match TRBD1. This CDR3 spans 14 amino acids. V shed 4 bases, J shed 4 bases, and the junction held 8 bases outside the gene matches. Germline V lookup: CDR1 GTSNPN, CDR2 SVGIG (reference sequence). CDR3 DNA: TGTGCCTGGACTCGGACAGGGTGGGGCACTGAAGCTTTCTTT. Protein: CAWTRTGWGTEAFF.

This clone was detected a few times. CDR3 nucleotides: TGTGCCAGCAGTTCCTTTGGGGTGGGGGGACGCTACACCTTC. It yields the protein CASSSFGVGGRYTF. The gene calls are TRBV6-5 and TRBJ1-2, with a tentative D call TRBD1 (5 bases). CDR3 length: 14 residues. The germline V and J ends were trimmed by 4 bases and 9 bases, with 18 bases remaining between them. Germline V gene sequence: CDR1 MNHEY, CDR2 SVGAGI.